This TCR beta chain came from a study of control samples from healthy donors and cancer patients. This table comes from immunoSEQ multiplex PCR, and its TCRdb copy is limited to in-frame clones, with some not included. The table lists roughly 95,000 clones, approximately 90% of them singletons. This CDR3 contains 17 residues. The junction had 6 bases not matched to a gene; V was cut back by 1 base and J by 5 bases. Looked up from germline, CDR1 is SGHTA and CDR2 is FQGNSA. V gene TRBV7-2 combines with J gene TRBJ2-2; 11 bases align to TRBD2. This clonotype was sampled from a woman aged 25 to 39 in good health. Sequenced: blood. The CDR3 region is CASSLVGLAGGTGELFF. The CDR3 nucleotides read TGTGCCAGCAGCTTAGTAGGGCTAGCGGGGGGAACCGGGGAGCTGTTTTTT.